Listed here are 4 T cell receptor beta chains from one sample, sequenced in a study of control samples from healthy donors and cancer patients. TCRdb's table, derived via immunoSEQ multiplex PCR, lists solely in-frame clones and lacks some. The sample includes about 140,000 clones, roughly nine tenths of them seen just once. Sample: blood. These receptors were collected from a woman in her 30s in good health.

The chain couples TRBV12-3 or TRBV12-4 to TRBJ1-5; D is perhaps TRBD1 (5 bases). CDR3 length: 13 residues. Between the trimmed V and J ends, which lost 3 bases and 7 bases, there was a span of 10 bases. The CDR3 sequence is CASSFGGGQPQHF. Written as DNA, the CDR3 is TGTGCCAGCAGTTTCGGGGGTGGGCAGCCCCAGCATTTT.

The V gene is TRBV6-6, the J gene TRBJ2-2; 11 positions agree with TRBD2. Germline loops: CDR1 MNHNY, CDR2 SVGAGI (reference sequence). CDR3 length: 16 amino acids. J was trimmed by 5 bases and V by 3 bases; bases with no gene match: 5. The CDR3 loop is CASSYSLAGGTGELFF. The CDR3 coding sequence is TGTGCCAGCAGTTATTCTCTAGCGGGAGGTACCGGGGAGCTGTTTTTT.

The chain's CDR3 is CASSTSTDTQYF. As DNA, the CDR3 is TGTGCCAGTAGTACGAGCACAGATACGCAGTATTTT. The chain couples TRBV19 to TRBJ2-3; no firm D call. V was shortened by 4 bases and J by 0 bases, with 2 bases between the two germline ends. The CDR3 runs to 12 residues. From germline, CDR1 is LNHDA and CDR2 SQIVND (reference sequence).

The chain is built from TRBV27 and TRBJ2-2; possible D gene TRBD1, 6 bases. From germline, CDR1 is MNHEY and CDR2 SMNVEV (reference sequence). There are 15 residues in the CDR3. V was shortened by 6 bases and J by 7 bases, with 18 bases between the two germline ends. CDR3 protein: CASRTNRQVFGELFF. In DNA form, the CDR3 reads TGTGCCAGCAGAACAAACCGACAGGTCTTCGGGGAGCTGTTTTTT.